This T cell receptor beta chain is drawn from a study of T cells expressing NK-cell markers. For the study at large: Sorted CD3+CD56+NKG2C+, CD3+CD56+NKG2C- and CD3+CD56-NKG2C+ T cells provided the TCR beta repertoires. Just one sequenced donor of eight was HCMV-seronegative, while seven were seropositive. General study points: In a handful of donors, dominant clonotypes made up 28.3-60.1% of CD3+CD56-NKG2C+ cells.

In regard to this clonotype: The antigen is unknown.

TCRdb reanalyzed the 5' RACE reads, giving one entry per CDR3 protein sequence and no DNA. The record lists 350,000 to 450,000 distinct CDR3 sequences, of which the ten most abundant hold around 5%. In germline, CDR1 is SEHNR, CDR2 FQNEAQ (reference sequence). The CDR3 has 15 amino acids. The chain couples TRBV7-9 to TRBJ1-6. The sample was blood T cells: a sorted CD56 or NKG2C T cell subset, CD4+ or CD8+ T cells, or bulk PBMC T cells (not recorded which). The origin of this receptor is a man aged 18-75 years in good health. The CDR3 loop is CASSLEGGGYSPLHF.